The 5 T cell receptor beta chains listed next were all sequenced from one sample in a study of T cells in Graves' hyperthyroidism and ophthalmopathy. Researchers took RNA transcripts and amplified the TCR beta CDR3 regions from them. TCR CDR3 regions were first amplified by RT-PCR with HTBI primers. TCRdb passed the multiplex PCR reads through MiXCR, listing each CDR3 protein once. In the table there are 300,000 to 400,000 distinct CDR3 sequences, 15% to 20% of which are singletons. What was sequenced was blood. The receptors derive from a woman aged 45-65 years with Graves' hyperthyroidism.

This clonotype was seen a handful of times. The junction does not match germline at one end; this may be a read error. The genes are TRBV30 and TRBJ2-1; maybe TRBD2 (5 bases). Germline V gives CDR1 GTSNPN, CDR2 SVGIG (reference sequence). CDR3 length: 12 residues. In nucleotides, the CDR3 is TGTGCCTGGGGTGTACAGAGGGTTGAGCAGTTCTTC. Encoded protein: CAWGVQRVEQFF. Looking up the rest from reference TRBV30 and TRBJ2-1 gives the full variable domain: SQTIHQWPATLVQPVGSPLSLECTVEGTSNPNLYWYRQAAGRGLQLLFYSVGIGQISSEVPQNLSASRPQDRQFILSSKKLLLSDSGFYLCAWGVQRVEQFFGPGTRLTVL.

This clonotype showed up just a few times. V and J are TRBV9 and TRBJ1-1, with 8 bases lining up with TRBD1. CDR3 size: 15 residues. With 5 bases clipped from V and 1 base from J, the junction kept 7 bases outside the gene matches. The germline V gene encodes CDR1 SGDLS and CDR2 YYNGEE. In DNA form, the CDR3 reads TGTGCCAGCAGTGCCACAGGGGGTGCGAACACTGAAGCTTTCTTT. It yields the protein CASSATGGANTEAFF.

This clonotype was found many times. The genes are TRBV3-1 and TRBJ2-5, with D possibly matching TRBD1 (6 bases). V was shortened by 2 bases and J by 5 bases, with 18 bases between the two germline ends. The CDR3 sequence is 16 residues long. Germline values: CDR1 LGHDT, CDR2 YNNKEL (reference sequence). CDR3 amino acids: CASSQHDRLIGETQYF. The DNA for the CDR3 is TGTGCCAGCAGCCAACACGACAGGCTAATTGGGGAGACCCAGTACTTC.

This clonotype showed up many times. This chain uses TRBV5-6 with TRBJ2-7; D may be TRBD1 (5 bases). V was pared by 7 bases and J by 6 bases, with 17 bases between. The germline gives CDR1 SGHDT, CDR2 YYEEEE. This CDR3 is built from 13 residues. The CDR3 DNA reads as TGTGCCAGCTGTTTCGGGCAGGGCCTCGAGCAGTACTTC. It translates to CASCFGQGLEQYF.

The CDR3 nucleotides read TGCGCCAGCAGCTTGGGAGGGGCATCGGGCACTGAAGCTTTCTTT. Protein: CASSLGGASGTEAFF. The chain combines TRBV5-1 with TRBJ1-1, with D perhaps TRBD1 (5 bases). The CDR3 runs 15 residues. V gave up 0 bases and J gave up 4 bases, with 13 bases separating them. Germline V gives CDR1 SGHRS, CDR2 YFSETQ.